The 32 T cell receptor beta chains below were found in one sample sequenced in a study of blood T cell repertoires in COVID-19. Clones were read by immunoSEQ multiplex PCR, and TCRdb kept only the in-frame ones, dropping some. The table includes 300,000 to 350,000 clones, around 80% detected once. The source material was peripheral blood. The receptors shown here come from a young man with active or convalescent COVID-19.

The genes are TRBV5-1 and TRBJ2-5; no reliable D call. V dropped 2 bases and J dropped 4 bases, with 9 bases sitting between them. CDR1 SGHRS and CDR2 YFSETQ come from the germline V gene. The CDR3 has 13 amino acids. The CDR3 spells CASSLTLLETQYF. The CDR3, as DNA: TGCGCCAGCAGCTTAACTCTATTAGAGACCCAGTACTTC.

The J gene is TRBJ1-4, the V gene TRBV30; tentative D call: TRBD1 (5 bases). CDR1 and CDR2 from the germline V gene are GTSNPN and SVGIG (reference sequence). The CDR3 spans 13 residues. V was trimmed by 8 bases and J by 4 bases, leaving 14 bases between them. This CDR3 reads CAGNRQINEKLFF. The CDR3 nucleotides are TGTGCCGGAAACAGGCAGATTAATGAAAAACTGTTTTTT.

V gene TRBV11-3 combines with J gene TRBJ1-2, with D tentatively TRBD1 (6 bases). Looked up from germline, CDR1 is SGHNT and CDR2 is YENEEA. The CDR3 sequence is 11 residues long. Between the trimmed V and J ends, which lost 10 bases and 2 bases, there was a span of 8 bases. CDR3: CAIGQNYGYTF. The CDR3 DNA reads TGTGCCATCGGACAGAACTATGGCTACACCTTC.

This chain uses TRBV28 with TRBJ2-7; 8 bases agree with TRBD2. CDR3 length: 14 residues. J lost 3 bases, V lost 5 bases, and 6 bases had no gene match. Germline V gives CDR1 MDHEN, CDR2 SYDVKM. Written as DNA, the CDR3 is TGTGCCAGCAGTGTCGGGGGGGGAGGCTACGAGCAGTACTTC. Residues: CASSVGGGGYEQYF.

In the case of this clone: This CDR3 is also generated by other DNA sequences in the sample. This sequence joins TRBV9 and TRBJ2-3; possible D gene TRBD2, 7 bases. V was pared by 0 bases and J by 3 bases, with 11 bases between. The CDR3 length is 15 residues. Germline CDR1 is SGDLS and CDR2 is YYNGEE. The CDR3 protein is CASSVGAGATDTQYF. Written as DNA, the CDR3 is TGTGCCAGCAGCGTAGGGGCGGGGGCAACAGATACGCAGTATTTT.

The chain joins TRBV4-2 to TRBJ2-7, with TRBD2 matching over 13 bases. The CDR3 spans 17 residues. Germline lookup yields CDR1 LGHNA and CDR2 YNFKEQ. J gave up 7 bases and V 2 bases, and 11 bases lay outside the gene matches. The CDR3 protein is CASSQSPTSGRVIEQYF. The CDR3 DNA sequence: TGTGCCAGCAGCCAATCCCCCACTAGCGGGAGGGTAATAGAGCAGTACTTC.

This clone was picked up one time. One junction end disagrees with the germline gene, perhaps due to a read error. The J gene is TRBJ1-1, the V gene TRBV6-5; tentative D call: TRBD1 (6 bases). Germline V gene lookup returns CDR1 MNHEY and CDR2 SVGAGI. The CDR3 is 14 amino acids. The CDR3 spells CASSTQLGGTGPLF. The CDR3 DNA is TGTGCCAGCAGTACGCAGCTAGGGGGAACGGGGCCACTCTTT.

The chain employs TRBV4-2 and TRBJ1-3; possibly TRBD1 for D (6 bases). Trimming cost V 1 base and J 2 bases, with 9 bases left between them. Germline CDR1 is LGHNA and CDR2 is YNFKEQ. The CDR3 contains 15 residues. The CDR3 sequence is CASSQGWTAGNTIYF. The CDR3 DNA follows: TGTGCCAGCAGCCAAGGCTGGACAGCTGGAAACACCATATATTTT.

The chain is built from TRBV11-2 and TRBJ1-1; D ambiguous. The germline V gene encodes CDR1 SGHAT and CDR2 FQNNGV. Trimming left V 1 base short and J 4 bases short, with 10 bases between. CDR3 size: 14 residues. The CDR3 DNA sequence: TGTGCCAGCAGCTTAGCCGGGAGGCCCACTGAAGCTTTCTTT. As protein: CASSLAGRPTEAFF.

V usage is TRBV19 and J usage is TRBJ1-1; the D gene is possibly TRBD1 (5 bases). The CDR3 length is 14 residues. Germline lookup yields CDR1 LNHDA and CDR2 SQIVND (reference sequence). V shed 7 bases and J shed 5 bases, with 17 bases lying between them. CDR3 nucleotides: TGTGCCAGTATTTATCCAGGGAAGTCAACTGAAGCTTTCTTT. Amino acids: CASIYPGKSTEAFF.

The chain recombines TRBV11-3 with TRBJ2-7; 9 bases are shared with TRBD1. This CDR3 comprises 14 residues. V dropped 4 bases and J dropped 0; count of bases not matched to a gene: 1. Germline CDR1 SGHNT, CDR2 YENEEA. CDR3 in DNA: TGTGCCAGCAGCTCGGGACAGGGCTCCTACGAGCAGTACTTC. It translates to CASSSGQGSYEQYF.

The V gene is TRBV12-3 or TRBV12-4, the J gene TRBJ2-3; weak D call: TRBD2 (7 bases). CDR3 length equals 13 residues. Trimming cost V 8 bases and J 4 bases, with 13 bases left between them. The CDR3 sequence is CASSWGGSDTQYF. The CDR3 region has the DNA TGTGCCAGCTCATGGGGGGGCTCAGATACGCAGTATTTT.

In this sample, this clone turned up a few times. The V and J genes are TRBV5-4 and TRBJ2-1, with TRBD1 matching 10 bases. With V trimmed by 2 bases and J by 3 bases, 2 bases remained unmatched. The CDR3 extends over 15 amino acids. CDR1 and CDR2 from the germline V gene are SGHNT and YYREEE (reference sequence). CDR3 bases: TGTGCCAGCAGCTTTGGACAGGGGGACTACAATGAGCAGTTCTTC. Protein sequence: CASSFGQGDYNEQFF.

The V and J genes are TRBV28 and TRBJ2-7, with a weak D call TRBD2 (5 bases). CDR1 MDHEN and CDR2 SYDVKM come from the germline V gene. This CDR3 comprises 11 residues. V lost 5 bases, J lost 4 bases, and 6 bases lay in between. The DNA for the CDR3 is TGTGCCAGCAGTAGGGAGTACGAGCAGTACTTC. As protein: CASSREYEQYF.

The rearrangement joins TRBV19 to TRBJ2-3; D remains unclear. The germline CDR1 and CDR2 sequences are LNHDA and SQIVND (reference sequence). V dropped 10 bases and J dropped 3 bases, with 14 bases sitting between them. The CDR3 is made up of 13 amino acids. The CDR3 nucleotides read TGTGCCACCGAAAAAGAGACAACAGATACGCAGTATTTT. The encoded protein is CATEKETTDTQYF.

V is TRBV7-8 and J is TRBJ1-2, with 10 bases fitting TRBD1. The CDR3 has 16 amino acids. Trimming at V came to 9 bases and at J to 12 bases, leaving 22 bases not matched to a gene. The germline CDR1 and CDR2 sequences are SGHVS and FQNEAQ. In DNA form, the CDR3 reads TGTGCCAGTCTCCCTGAACCGGGACAGGGGCCAGGAGGGAACACCTTC. Encoded protein: CASLPEPGQGPGGNTF.

CDR3 loop: CASSWEWRGHGYTF. In nucleotides, the CDR3 is TGCGCCAGCAGCTGGGAGTGGAGGGGCCATGGCTACACCTTC. The gene calls are TRBV5-1 and TRBJ1-2; tentatively, D is TRBD1 (5 bases). V was shortened by 3 bases and J by 6 bases, with 15 bases between the two germline ends. The CDR3 spans 14 residues. Germline V CDR1 and CDR2: SGHRS, YFSETQ. Combining the CDR3 with reference TRBV5-1 and TRBJ1-2 gives the whole variable domain KAGVTQTPRYLIKTRGQQVTLSCSPISGHRSVSWYQQTPGQGLQFLFEYFSETQRNKGNFPGRFSGRQFSNSRSEMNVSTLELGDSALYLCASSWEWRGHGYTFGSGTRLTVV.

This clone was observed at least ten times. Other DNA variants within this sample encode the same CDR3. The V call is TRBV11-3, the J call TRBJ1-1; the D gene is possibly TRBD1 (5 bases). This CDR3 contains 15 residues. V lost 0 bases to trimming and J lost 1 base, with 9 bases between them. Germline CDR1 SGHNT, CDR2 YENEEA. CDR3 in amino acids: CASSLDLTGNTEAFF. Written as DNA, the CDR3 is TGTGCCAGCAGCTTAGACCTCACAGGGAACACTGAAGCTTTCTTT.

V is TRBV30 and J is TRBJ1-2; TRBD1 aligns across 11 bases. V shed 8 bases, J shed 7 bases, and the junction held 9 bases outside the gene matches. Germline V lookup: CDR1 GTSNPN, CDR2 SVGIG (reference sequence). The CDR3 is made up of 13 amino acids. The DNA of the CDR3 is TGTGCCGAGACGAGGACAGGGGGCAGTGGCTACACCTTC. Amino acids: CAETRTGGSGYTF.

The gene calls are TRBV2 and TRBJ2-7; unclear D gene. The CDR3 length is 11 residues. V lost 8 bases and J 3 bases, leaving 8 bases between the germline ends. CDR1 and CDR2 (germline): SNHLY, FYNNEI. CDR3 amino acids: CASREIYEQYF. Here the CDR3 DNA reads TGTGCCAGCCGAGAGATCTACGAGCAGTACTTC.

The chain couples TRBV5-4 to TRBJ2-3; 7 positions agree with TRBD2. Germline CDR1 SGHNT, CDR2 YYREEE (reference sequence). This CDR3 is 15 amino acids long. After removal of 6 bases from V and 1 base from J, the junction contained 8 bases not matched to a gene. The CDR3 is CASTRAGLGTDTQYF. The CDR3 bases are TGTGCCAGCACCAGAGCGGGGTTGGGCACAGATACGCAGTATTTT.

The table lists this clone with a count of one. This chain connects TRBV7-3 to TRBJ2-1; the D gene is possibly TRBD1 (6 bases). This CDR3 has 15 residues. V gave up 8 bases and J gave up 0 bases, with 14 bases separating them. Germline lookup yields CDR1 SGHTA and CDR2 FQGTGA. CDR3 nucleotides: TGTGCCAGCCGACAGGACCAATTCTCCTACAATGAGCAGTTCTTC. Residues: CASRQDQFSYNEQFF.

The chain is built from TRBV3-1 (or the pseudogene TRBV3-2) and TRBJ1-5; D call uncertain. This CDR3 has 15 amino acids. V gave up 1 base and J gave up 0 bases, with 7 bases separating them. Germline V lookup: CDR1 LGHDT, CDR2 YNNKEL (reference sequence). The CDR3 DNA is TGTGCCAGCAGCCAAGGAGTTGATAGCAATCAGCCCCAGCATTTT. This codes for CASSQGVDSNQPQHF.

The gene calls are TRBV5-5 and TRBJ2-2; maybe TRBD1 (6 bases). The V gene lost 3 bases and the J gene lost 8 bases, with 17 bases spanning the gap. The CDR3 extends over 15 amino acids. Germline CDR1 SGHKS, CDR2 YYEKEE (reference sequence). CDR3 residues: CASSSLDSLPGELFF. The CDR3 coding sequence is TGTGCCAGCAGCTCATTGGACAGCCTTCCGGGGGAGCTGTTTTTT.

This clone occurred once. CDR3 coding DNA: TGCGCCAGCAGCCTCTCGCTGGGCAGCACAGATACGCAGTATTTT. Translated: CASSLSLGSTDTQYF. The rearrangement links TRBV4-3 to TRBJ2-3; D gene uncertain. Trimming stripped 4 bases from V and 0 bases from J, with 11 bases between. The CDR3 is 15 residues long. The V gene's germline CDR1 is LGHNA and CDR2 YSLEER.

The chain uses TRBV5-4 and TRBJ2-7; tentatively, D is TRBD2 (7 bases). V dropped 0 bases and J dropped 5 bases, with 9 bases sitting between them. Germline lookup yields CDR1 SGHNT and CDR2 YYREEE (reference sequence). This CDR3 has 13 residues. The CDR3 sequence is CASSLEGGDEQYF. CDR3 sequence (DNA): TGTGCCAGCAGCTTGGAGGGGGGGGACGAGCAGTACTTC.

The CDR3 protein is CASSQETGGGFPPLHF. CDR3 DNA sequence: TGTGCCAGCAGCCAGGAGACAGGGGGCGGATTTCCACCCCTCCACTTT. V gene TRBV4-2 combines with J gene TRBJ1-6, with 10 bases that match TRBD1. V was pared by 3 bases and J by 11 bases, with 10 bases of the junction left unmatched. CDR3 size: 16 residues. CDR1 is LGHNA and CDR2 is YNFKEQ in the germline V gene.

The chain is built from TRBV4-3 and TRBJ1-1; a possible D gene is TRBD1 (6 bases). The CDR3 covers 14 residues. Between the trimmed V and J ends, which lost 1 base and 7 bases, there was a span of 13 bases. Germline CDR1 and CDR2: LGHNA and YSLEER. CDR3 in amino acids: CASSQGQGKDEAFF. CDR3 DNA sequence: TGCGCCAGCAGCCAAGGGCAGGGGAAGGATGAAGCTTTCTTT.

The V gene is TRBV10-3, the J gene TRBJ2-1; a possible D gene is TRBD2 (5 bases). V was shortened by 0 bases and J by 0 bases, with 9 bases between the two germline ends. Germline CDR1 is ENHRY and CDR2 is SYGVKD. The CDR3 is 16 amino acids. The CDR3 here is CAISESLASSYNEQFF. CDR3 coding DNA: TGTGCCATCAGTGAGTCCCTAGCTAGCTCCTACAATGAGCAGTTCTTC.

This chain links TRBV7-7 with TRBJ2-3, with TRBD2 identical over 10 bases. The CDR3 extends over 15 amino acids. With 3 bases clipped from V and 2 bases from J, the junction kept 2 bases outside the gene matches. Germline V gene sequence: CDR1 SSHAT, CDR2 FNYEAQ (reference sequence). Written as DNA, the CDR3 is TGTGCCAGCAGCTTGAGCGGGAGGGCCACAGATACGCAGTATTTT. Residues: CASSLSGRATDTQYF.

The table lists this clone with a count of one. The CDR3 DNA sequence: TGTGCCAGCAGCGAGGACATCCAAACCTACGAGCAGTACTTC. Translation: CASSEDIQTYEQYF. This sequence joins TRBV7-2 and TRBJ2-7, with a weak D call TRBD1 (5 bases). This CDR3 has 14 residues. The V end lost 5 bases, the J end lost 2 bases, and 13 bases lay between the germline ends. Per germline, CDR1 SGHTA and CDR2 FQGNSA.

The chain links TRBV5-1 to TRBJ1-1, with TRBD1 matching over 7 bases. Losses at the gene ends were 4 bases for V and 5 bases for J; bases not matched to a gene: 8. The CDR3 extends over 14 amino acids. Germline assignment: CDR1 SGHRS and CDR2 YFSETQ. The CDR3, as DNA: TGCGCCAGCAGCCCCCGGACAGGAACGACTGAAGCTTTCTTT. This codes for CASSPRTGTTEAFF.